The source of this TCR beta chain is a study of blood T cell repertoires in COVID-19. Study information: Samples representing acute and convalescent COVID-19 were sourced from the United States, Italy and Spain.

The recovered donors of Cohort 3 showed two negative PCRs, clearance, or symptom resolution. CDR3 length: 12 amino acids. In germline, CDR1 is MGHRA, CDR2 YSYEKL. V dropped 8 bases and J dropped 7; count of bases not matched to a gene: 6. The method was immunoSEQ multiplex PCR; TCRdb's version includes in-frame clones alone and lacks a portion of them. The repertoire holds approximately 170,000 clones, with approximately 87% as singletons. This rearrangement joins TRBV4-1 to TRBJ1-2, with TRBD1 matching 8 bases. The sample consisted of PBMCs or T cells enriched from blood (not recorded which). The receptor's source is a woman in her forties or fifties who had recovered from COVID-19. For the CDR3, the DNA is TGCGCCAGCGCCCAGGGGGCGGGTGGCTACACCTTC. Its protein is CASAQGAGGYTF.